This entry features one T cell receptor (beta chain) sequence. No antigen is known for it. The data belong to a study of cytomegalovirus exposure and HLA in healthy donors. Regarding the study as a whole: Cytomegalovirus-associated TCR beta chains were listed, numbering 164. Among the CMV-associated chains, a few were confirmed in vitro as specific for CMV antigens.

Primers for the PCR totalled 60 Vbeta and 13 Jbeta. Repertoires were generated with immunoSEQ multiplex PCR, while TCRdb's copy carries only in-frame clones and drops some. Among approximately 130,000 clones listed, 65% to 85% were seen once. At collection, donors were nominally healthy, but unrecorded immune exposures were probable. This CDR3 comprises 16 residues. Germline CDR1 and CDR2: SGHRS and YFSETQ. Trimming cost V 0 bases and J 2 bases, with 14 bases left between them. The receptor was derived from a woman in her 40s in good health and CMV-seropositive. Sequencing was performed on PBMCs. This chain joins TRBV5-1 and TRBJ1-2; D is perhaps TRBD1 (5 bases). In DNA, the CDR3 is TGCGCCAGCAGCTTGGCACAGTTGACAGCCAACTATGGCTACACCTTC. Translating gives CASSLAQLTANYGYTF.